These 21 T cell receptor beta chains were all obtained from the same sample, sequenced in a study of cytomegalovirus exposure and HLA in healthy donors. Primers for the PCR totalled 60 Vbeta and 13 Jbeta. Profiling relied on immunoSEQ multiplex PCR, and the TCRdb table lists in-frame clones only, not all of them. The sample has under 200,000 clones, under 80% seen once; the top ten hold about 4.5%. What was sequenced was PBMCs. All receptors derive from a man in his forties in good health and CMV-seronegative.

The chain is built from TRBV6-1 and TRBJ2-3; perhaps TRBD2 as D (7 bases). Trimming cost V 2 bases and J 2 bases, with 14 bases left between them. Germline lookup yields CDR1 MNHNS and CDR2 SASEGT. The CDR3 totals 16 residues. CDR3 loop: CASSEILGGDTDTQYF. Written as DNA, the CDR3 is TGTGCCAGCAGTGAAATTTTAGGGGGGGACACAGATACGCAGTATTTT.

J is TRBJ2-7 and V is TRBV19, with D perhaps TRBD1 (5 bases). CDR3 length: 14 residues. CDR1 and CDR2 from the germline V gene are LNHDA and SQIVND (reference sequence). V was clipped by 0 bases and J by 7 bases, with 13 bases between them. CDR3 sequence: CASSIDPRVQEQYF. The CDR3 nucleotides read TGTGCCAGTAGTATAGACCCCAGGGTCCAGGAGCAGTACTTC.

The chain has TRBV4-3 and TRBJ1-2, with 7 bases that match TRBD1. Germline assignment: CDR1 LGHNA and CDR2 YSLEER. V dropped 0 bases and J dropped 4; count of bases not matched to a gene: 5. CDR3 length: 15 residues. The CDR3, as DNA: TGCGCCAGCAGCCAAGATCGAGGGGGCGCCTATGGCTACACCTTC. It translates to CASSQDRGGAYGYTF.

The chain couples TRBV11-2 to TRBJ1-5; no clear D gene. There are 16 residues in the CDR3. V was trimmed by 5 bases and J by 2 bases, leaving 16 bases between them. The germline V gene has CDR1 SGHAT and CDR2 FQNNGV. This CDR3 is CASSRSGAGGNQPQHF. In DNA form, the CDR3 reads TGTGCCAGCAGCCGATCCGGAGCGGGTGGCAATCAGCCCCAGCATTTT.

The chain employs TRBV13 and TRBJ1-2; TRBD1 matches at 8 bases. V shed 1 base, J shed 7 bases, and the junction held 8 bases outside the gene matches. Per germline, CDR1 PRHDT and CDR2 FYEKMQ (reference sequence). CDR3 length: 15 amino acids. The CDR3 loop reads CASSLVGTGGSGYTF. CDR3 DNA sequence: TGTGCCAGCAGCTTAGTGGGGACAGGCGGATCTGGCTACACCTTC.

This clone was observed a handful of times. J is TRBJ1-2 and V is TRBV19; D not certain. V was pared by 1 base and J by 8 bases, with 17 bases between. CDR1 and CDR2 from the germline V gene are LNHDA and SQIVND (reference sequence). The CDR3 contains 15 residues. CDR3 loop: CASSIVPGAGGGYTF. CDR3 in DNA: TGTGCCAGTAGTATAGTCCCCGGTGCGGGTGGGGGCTACACCTTC.

The chain uses TRBV27 and TRBJ1-1, with D possibly matching TRBD1 (6 bases). V was shortened by 6 bases and J by 1 base, with 9 bases between the two germline ends. In germline, CDR1 is MNHEY, CDR2 SMNVEV (reference sequence). This CDR3 comprises 13 residues. The CDR3 here is CASRGQWNTEAFF. The CDR3 DNA reads as TGTGCCAGCAGGGGACAATGGAACACTGAAGCTTTCTTT.

The rearrangement links TRBV2 to TRBJ2-6; D is perhaps TRBD1 (7 bases). V was pared by 4 bases and J by 4 bases, with 14 bases between. CDR1 and CDR2 from the germline V gene are SNHLY and FYNNEI. This CDR3 spans 16 amino acids. CDR3 sequence reads: CASSARRGPGANVLTF. CDR3 DNA: TGTGCCAGCAGTGCACGGAGGGGGCCCGGGGCCAACGTCCTGACTTTC.

DNA of the CDR3: TGTGCCAGCAGTGTCCGGGACAGGGGTATCAAGAATGAGCAGTTCTTC. Its protein is CASSVRDRGIKNEQFF. The rearrangement uses TRBV27 and TRBJ2-1, with 10 positions matching TRBD1. Germline-derived CDR1 and CDR2 are MNHEY and SMNVEV (reference sequence). V gave up 5 bases and J gave up 7 bases; unmatched junction bases: 11. The CDR3 sequence is 16 residues long.

The CDR3 region has the DNA TGTGCCAGCAGTAAGACTAGCGGGGGGCGCGGGGAGCAGTACTTC. This sequence encodes CASSKTSGGRGEQYF. The chain links TRBV6-5 to TRBJ2-7; 13 bases line up with TRBD2. The germline V gene encodes CDR1 MNHEY and CDR2 SVGAGI. V gave up 5 bases and J gave up 7 bases; unmatched junction bases: 8. CDR3 size: 15 residues.

The chain combines TRBV5-1 with TRBJ2-5, with D tentatively TRBD2 (6 bases). Trimming pared 7 bases from V and 2 bases from J, leaving 15 bases between. CDR3 length: 14 amino acids. Germline CDR1 reads SGHRS; CDR2 reads YFSETQ. CDR3 sequence: CASGKGTPQETQYF. Written as DNA, the CDR3 is TGCGCCAGCGGGAAAGGGACTCCTCAAGAGACCCAGTACTTC.

The chain joins TRBV4-2 to TRBJ2-5; D possibly corresponds to TRBD1 (6 bases). With the DNA end fitting TRBJ2-7 better, the J assignment may be wrong. Germline CDR1 LGHNA, CDR2 YNFKEQ. This CDR3 has 14 residues. The DNA for the CDR3 is TGTGCCAGCAGCCAAGATCTACAGGGTATCGAGCAGTACTTC. It translates to CASSQDLQGIEQYF.

The chain combines TRBV10-3 with TRBJ1-2, with D hard to call. This CDR3 is 13 amino acids long. Germline CDR1 ENHRY, CDR2 SYGVKD. V lost 9 bases and J lost 0, with 11 bases in between. CDR3 coding DNA: TGTGCCATAGCAGCGGACTCTAACTATGGCTACACCTTC. Translated, it gives CAIAADSNYGYTF.

Here the CDR3 DNA reads TGTGCCGCCCAGGGGGCTAGCGGGGGACACGAGCAGTACTTC. Translated, it gives CAAQGASGGHEQYF. V is TRBV7-9 and J is TRBJ2-7, with 10 nucleotides matching TRBD2. CDR3 length: 14 residues. V trimming: 11 bases; J trimming: 5 bases; junction bases outside the gene matches: 12. CDR1 is SEHNR, CDR2 FQNEAQ, per germline (reference sequence).

This chain uses TRBV2 with TRBJ1-4; 7 nucleotides line up with TRBD1. This CDR3 region has 14 residues. Germline V gene lookup returns CDR1 SNHLY and CDR2 FYNNEI. V trimming: 4 bases; J trimming: 2 bases; junction bases outside the gene matches: 1. As DNA, the CDR3 is TGTGCCAGCAGTGCAGGGGGGACTAATGAAAAACTGTTTTTT. Translation gives CASSAGGTNEKLFF. Combining the CDR3 with reference TRBV2 and TRBJ1-4 gives the whole variable domain EPEVTQTPSHQVTQMGQEVILRCVPISNHLYFYWYRQILGQKVEFLVSFYNNEISEKSEIFDDQFSVERPDGSNFTLKIRSTKLEDSAMYFCASSAGGTNEKLFFGSGTQLSVL.

The chain recombines TRBV10-3 with TRBJ2-5; D is perhaps TRBD1 (6 bases). V lost 5 bases and J lost 1, with 11 bases in between. Germline V CDR1 and CDR2: ENHRY, SYGVKD. CDR3 length equals 14 residues. CDR3 region: CAISIRTAQETQYF. CDR3 DNA: TGTGCCATCAGTATACGGACAGCCCAAGAGACCCAGTACTTC.

A single count supports this clone. This chain joins TRBV7-6 and TRBJ1-1, with D unclear. Germline lookup yields CDR1 SGHVS and CDR2 FNYEAQ. Trimming cost V 5 bases and J 4 bases, with 14 bases left between them. The CDR3 contains 14 residues. CDR3: CASSAMRDITEAFF. As DNA, the CDR3 is TGTGCCAGCAGCGCCATGAGGGATATCACTGAAGCTTTCTTT.

V usage is TRBV28 and J usage is TRBJ2-7; possibly TRBD2 for D (5 bases). V lost 2 bases and J lost 0, with 17 bases in between. Germline CDR1 and CDR2: MDHEN and SYDVKM. This CDR3 is 17 amino acids long. The CDR3 DNA sequence: TGTGCCAGCAGTTTAACCGGGATCCTAAGGAGCTCCTACGAGCAGTACTTC. Encoded protein: CASSLTGILRSSYEQYF.

The V gene is TRBV11-1, the J gene TRBJ2-3, with TRBD2 as a possible D gene (7 bases). Trimming left V 4 bases short and J 5 bases short, with 28 bases between. Germline CDR1 reads SGHAT; CDR2 reads FQDESV (reference sequence). The CDR3 loop spans 19 amino acids. CDR3 in amino acids: CASSSLKGGSSGPQDTQYF. The CDR3 DNA reads TGTGCCAGCAGCTCCCTAAAAGGGGGATCTAGCGGTCCACAAGATACGCAGTATTTT.

This chain connects TRBV27 to TRBJ2-7; D gene uncertain. The CDR3 sequence is 17 residues long. Between the trimmed V and J ends, which lost 0 bases and 6 bases, there was a span of 21 bases. The germline CDR1 and CDR2 sequences are MNHEY and SMNVEV (reference sequence). The CDR3 reads CASSLSIVAGYSAEQYF. The CDR3 region has the DNA TGTGCCAGCAGTTTATCGATAGTAGCCGGTTATTCGGCCGAGCAGTACTTC.

The rearrangement links TRBV6-1 to TRBJ2-7; maybe TRBD1 (5 bases). V dropped 7 bases and J dropped 2 bases, with 12 bases sitting between them. The CDR3 consists of 13 residues. Per germline, CDR1 MNHNS and CDR2 SASEGT. As DNA, the CDR3 is TGTGCCAGCAAGTTGGACACAACCTACGAGCAGTACTTC. Its protein is CASKLDTTYEQYF.